This T cell receptor beta chain was identified during a study of control samples from healthy donors and cancer patients. Repertoires were generated with immunoSEQ multiplex PCR, while TCRdb's copy carries only in-frame clones and drops some. The sample has about 120,000 clones; nearly 95% are singletons. V lost 6 bases and J lost 2, with 16 bases in between. CDR1 MNHEY and CDR2 SMNVEV come from the germline V gene (reference sequence). This CDR3 has 15 residues. The source is a man aged 25 to 45 in good health. The sample taken for sequencing was blood. The chain combines TRBV27 with TRBJ1-2; possible D gene TRBD1, 5 bases. The CDR3 is CASSLWGGINYGYTF. The CDR3 DNA is TGTGCCAGCAGCCTATGGGGGGGGATAAACTATGGCTACACCTTC.